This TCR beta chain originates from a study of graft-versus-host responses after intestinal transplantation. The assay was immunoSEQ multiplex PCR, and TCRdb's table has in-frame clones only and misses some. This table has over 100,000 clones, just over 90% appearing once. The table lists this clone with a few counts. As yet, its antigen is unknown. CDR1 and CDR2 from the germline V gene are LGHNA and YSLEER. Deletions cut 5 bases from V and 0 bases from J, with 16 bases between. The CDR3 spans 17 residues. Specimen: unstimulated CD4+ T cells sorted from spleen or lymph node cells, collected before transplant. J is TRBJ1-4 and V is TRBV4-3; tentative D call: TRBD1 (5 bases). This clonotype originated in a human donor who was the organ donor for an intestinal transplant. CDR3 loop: CASSFHRGFATNEKLFF. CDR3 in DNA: TGCGCCAGCAGCTTTCATCGGGGGTTTGCAACTAATGAAAAACTGTTTTTT.